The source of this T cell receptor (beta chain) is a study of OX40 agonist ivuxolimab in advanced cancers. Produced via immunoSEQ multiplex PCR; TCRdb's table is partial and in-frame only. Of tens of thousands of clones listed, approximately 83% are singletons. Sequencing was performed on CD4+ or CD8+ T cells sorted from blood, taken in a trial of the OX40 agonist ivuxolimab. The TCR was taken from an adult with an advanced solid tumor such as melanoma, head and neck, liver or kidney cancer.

Written as DNA, the CDR3 is TGTGCCAGCAACCCGGGACAGAGCTCCTACGAGCAGTACTTC. It encodes CASNPGQSSYEQYF. This sequence joins TRBV2 and TRBJ2-7; 7 bases agree with TRBD1. V shed 7 bases, J shed 0 bases, and the junction held 6 bases outside the gene matches. The germline V gene has CDR1 SNHLY and CDR2 FYNNEI. The CDR3 runs 14 residues.